Presented here are 4 T cell receptor beta chains from one specimen sequenced in a study of shared clonotypes between healthy human individuals. Assay: immunoSEQ multiplex PCR; the TCRdb copy retains only in-frame clones and omits some. The sample lists millions of clones; approximately 92% were seen once. Sequenced: naive CD4+ T cells sorted from blood. This sample's subset: CD45RA+ positively selected. The receptors stem from a man aged 18 to 35 in good health.

The chain combines TRBV9 with TRBJ2-3; D is perhaps TRBD1 (6 bases). This CDR3 is 17 amino acids long. The V and J ends lost 3 bases and 1 base respectively, with 18 bases between them. In germline, CDR1 is SGDLS, CDR2 YYNGEE. The CDR3 spells CASSEFDRLGGTDTQYF. Here the CDR3 DNA reads TGTGCCAGCAGCGAATTCGACAGGCTAGGTGGCACAGATACGCAGTATTTT.

The rearrangement uses TRBV28 and TRBJ2-7; tentative D call: TRBD2 (6 bases). The CDR3 runs to 14 residues. Germline lookup yields CDR1 MDHEN and CDR2 SYDVKM. The germline V and J ends were trimmed by 7 bases and 3 bases, with 16 bases remaining between them. CDR3 region: CASIAGTGLYEQYF. CDR3 coding DNA: TGTGCCAGCATAGCCGGGACGGGACTCTACGAGCAGTACTTC.

Worth noting for this clone: Other DNA sequences in the same sample also yield this CDR3. The chain uses TRBV9 and TRBJ1-1; no clear D gene. The CDR3 has 13 amino acids. Germline-derived CDR1 and CDR2 are SGDLS and YYNGEE. V lost 1 base, J lost 0 bases, and 4 bases lay in between. The CDR3 loop is CASSVTMNTEAFF. The CDR3 DNA reads TGTGCCAGCAGCGTAACGATGAACACTGAAGCTTTCTTT.

The chain carries TRBV19 and TRBJ2-1, with D possibly matching TRBD2 (5 bases). The V gene's germline CDR1 is LNHDA and CDR2 SQIVND (reference sequence). There are 12 residues in the CDR3. V lost 5 bases and J lost 9, with 11 bases in between. CDR3 in DNA: TGTGCCAGTAGTTCTCGGGGTGGTGAGCAGTTCTTC. Its translation: CASSSRGGEQFF.